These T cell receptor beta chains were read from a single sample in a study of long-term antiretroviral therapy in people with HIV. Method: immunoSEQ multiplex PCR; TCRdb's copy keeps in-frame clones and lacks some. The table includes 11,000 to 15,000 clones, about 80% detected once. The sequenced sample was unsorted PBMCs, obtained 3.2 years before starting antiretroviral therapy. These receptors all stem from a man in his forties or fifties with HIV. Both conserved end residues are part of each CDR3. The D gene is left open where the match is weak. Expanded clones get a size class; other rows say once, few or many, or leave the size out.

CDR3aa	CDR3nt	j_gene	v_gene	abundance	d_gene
CASSVEQGGNIQYF	TGTGCCAGCAGCGTAGAACAGGGGGGGAACATTCAGTACTTC	TRBJ2-4	TRBV9	few	NA
CASSSGGHLYEQYF	TGTGCCAGCAGTTCAGGGGGGCATCTCTACGAGCAGTACTTC	TRBJ2-7	TRBV6-5	NA	NA
CASSAGLPASSYNSPLHF	TGTGCCAGCAGCGCCGGACTGCCAGCCAGCTCCTATAATTCACCCCTCCACTTT	TRBJ1-6	TRBV9	NA	NA
CASSVGQDPGSTNEKLFF	TGTGCCAGCAGCGTAGGACAGGACCCCGGGTCAACTAATGAAAAACTGTTTTTT	TRBJ1-4	TRBV9	NA	NA
CASSYSHGTQNSPLHF	TGTGCCAGCAGTTACTCTCATGGGACTCAAAATTCACCCCTCCACTTT	TRBJ1-6	TRBV6-6	NA	NA
CASSLALGGGSADTQYF	TGCGCCAGCAGCTTGGCCCTGGGCGGGGGGTCCGCAGATACGCAGTATTTT	TRBJ2-3	TRBV5-1	few	TRBD2
CASSALWVGTEAFF	TGTGCCAGCAGCGCACTGTGGGTCGGGACTGAAGCTTTCTTT	TRBJ1-1	TRBV7-2	NA	NA
CASSPIAASSYEQYF	TGTGCCAGTAGCCCTATAGCGGCTTCCTCCTACGAGCAGTACTTC	TRBJ2-7	TRBV19	NA	NA
CASSFGRGTGGPAEGYTF	TGTGCCAGCAGCTTCGGCAGGGGGACAGGGGGCCCGGCGGAAGGCTACACCTTC	TRBJ1-2	TRBV11-2	once	TRBD1
CASSPQGAPRGPGANVLTF	TGTGCCAGTAGTCCCCAGGGGGCCCCTAGGGGCCCTGGGGCCAACGTCCTGACTTTC	TRBJ2-6	TRBV19	few	TRBD1
CASSLENQPQHF	TGTGCCAGCAGCTTGGAGAATCAGCCCCAGCATTTT	TRBJ1-5	TRBV7-9	NA	NA
CASSLDGAPYGYTF	TGCGCCAGCAGCTTGGACGGGGCGCCCTATGGCTACACCTTC	TRBJ1-2	TRBV5-1	once	NA
CASSLVWTGGTEAFF	TGTGCCAGCAGCTTAGTTTGGACAGGGGGCACTGAAGCTTTCTTT	TRBJ1-1	TRBV7-2	NA	TRBD1
CASSVQVNYGYTF	TGTGCCAGCAGCGTACAGGTGAACTATGGCTACACCTTC	TRBJ1-2	TRBV7-2	NA	NA
CASSDWAGGPYEQYF	TGTGCCAGCAGTGACTGGGCGGGGGGACCATACGAGCAGTACTTC	TRBJ2-7	TRBV6-1	NA	TRBD2
CATHGQGWDEQYF	TGTGCCACCCATGGACAGGGATGGGACGAGCAGTACTTC	TRBJ2-7	TRBV2	few	TRBD1
CASSEGLVTGELFF	TGTGCCAGCAGCGAGGGACTAGTCACCGGGGAGCTGTTTTTT	TRBJ2-2	TRBV6-5	NA	TRBD2
CASSQTSGGAGEQFF	TGTGCCAGCAGTCAGACTAGCGGGGGGGCGGGCGAGCAGTTCTTC	TRBJ2-1	TRBV27	NA	TRBD2
CASSMRQSSRGEKLFF	TGTGCCAGTAGTATGCGGCAGTCGTCGCGGGGGGAAAAACTGTTTTTT	TRBJ1-4	TRBV19	NA	NA
CASSRQGQDYGYTF	TGTGCCAGCAGTCGACAGGGGCAGGACTATGGCTACACCTTC	TRBJ1-2	TRBV11-3	NA	TRBD1
CASSAAWNAEAFF	TGTGCCAGCAGCGCTGCTTGGAATGCTGAAGCTTTCTTT	TRBJ1-1	TRBV9	NA	NA
CATQKNTGELFF	TGTGCCACCCAGAAGAACACCGGGGAGCTGTTTTTT	TRBJ2-2	TRBV27	NA	NA
CASSQRQGISYEQYF	TGTGCCAGCAGTCAGAGACAGGGAATCTCCTACGAGCAGTACTTC	TRBJ2-7	TRBV5-4	NA	TRBD1
CASSRTGDRQPQHF	TGTGCCAGTAGTCGGACAGGGGATCGGCAGCCCCAGCATTTT	TRBJ1-5	TRBV19	NA	TRBD1
CASSRAGYEQYF	TGCGCCAGCAGTAGGGCCGGCTACGAGCAGTACTTC	TRBJ2-7	TRBV10-2	NA	NA
CASSLSPGLADEQFF	TGTGCCAGCAGCTTGAGCCCGGGACTAGCCGATGAGCAGTTCTTC	TRBJ2-1	TRBV9	once	TRBD2
CASSEAGGNYGYTF	TGTGCCAGCAGTGAAGCAGGGGGAAACTATGGCTACACCTTC	TRBJ1-2	TRBV2	few	NA
CASSTGTPSSYNEQFF	TGTGCCAGCAGCACCGGGACGCCGAGCTCCTACAATGAGCAGTTCTTC	TRBJ2-1	TRBV9	NA	NA
CASSRGNAGSSYEQYF	TGCGCCAGCAGCCGCGGAAACGCAGGGAGTTCCTACGAGCAGTACTTC	TRBJ2-7	TRBV5-1	few	NA
CASSAPLGGYTF	TGTGCCAGCAGCGCCCCCTTAGGTGGCTACACCTTC	TRBJ1-2	TRBV9	NA	NA
CASSQVLGGSSTDTQYF	TGTGCCAGCAGCCAAGTCCTGGGGGGATCTAGCACAGATACGCAGTATTTT	TRBJ2-3	TRBV14	once	NA
CASRKTGGAVSNQPQHF	TGTGCCAGCAGGAAGACAGGGGGTGCGGTTAGCAATCAGCCCCAGCATTTT	TRBJ1-5	TRBV2	NA	TRBD1
CASSPRGTGPVDGTQYF	TGTGCCAGCTCACCACGCGGGACCGGCCCCGTTGACGGTACGCAGTATTTT	TRBJ2-3	TRBV18	NA	NA